The 23 T cell receptor beta chains below were found in one sample sequenced in a study of cytomegalovirus exposure and HLA in healthy donors. PCR involved 60 Vbeta and 13 Jbeta primers. The table came from immunoSEQ multiplex PCR; TCRdb's copy has only in-frame clones and leaves some out. Of tens of thousands of clones listed, more than 60% are singletons. The sample was PBMCs. Every receptor here comes from a man between 25 and 39 years old in good health and CMV-seronegative.

The CDR3 DNA sequence: TGTGCCAGCAGCCCCCGACAGGGAGCCGAGCAGTACTTC. As protein: CASSPRQGAEQYF. The chain couples TRBV7-3 to TRBJ2-7, with 7 nucleotides matching TRBD1. Germline CDR1 reads SGHTA; CDR2 reads FQGTGA. Trimming removed 5 bases from V and 6 bases from J; junction bases left unmatched: 7. The CDR3 extends over 13 amino acids. The full variable domain, in which reference TRBV7-3 and TRBJ2-7 provide the parts outside the CDR3, is GAGVSQTPSNKVTEKGKYVELRCDPISGHTALYWYRQSLGQGPEFLIYFQGTGAADDSGLPNDRFFAVRPEGSVSTLKIQRTERGDSAVYLCASSPRQGAEQYFGPGTRLTVT.

This chain joins TRBV19 and TRBJ1-2, with D perhaps TRBD1 (6 bases). Germline V gives CDR1 LNHDA, CDR2 SQIVND (reference sequence). The CDR3 runs to 15 residues. V lost 5 bases and J 4 bases, leaving 17 bases between the germline ends. The CDR3 DNA sequence: TGTGCCAGTAGTGATGCAGGGGATGGCATCTATGGCTACACCTTC. Amino acids: CASSDAGDGIYGYTF.

On this clone itself: The conserved phenylalanine or tryptophan is not found at the CDR3 terminus, so this likely reflects a read error. It is unclear where the CDR3 begins or ends on the DNA, so no DNA is shown, and the CDR3 is as TCRdb lists it. The chain joins TRBV9 to TRBJ1-2; the D call TRBD1 from the table was never checked on the DNA. Per germline, CDR1 SGDLS and CDR2 YYNGEE. The CDR3 has 12 residues if both end residues are counted. The CDR3 here is CASSVPGQGPTV.

The rearrangement uses TRBV7-2 and TRBJ2-3, with a possible D match to TRBD1 (5 bases). V dropped 2 bases and J dropped 3 bases, with 15 bases sitting between them. The germline gives CDR1 SGHTA, CDR2 FQGNSA. The CDR3 loop spans 16 amino acids. CDR3: CASSLMWGRETDTQYF. CDR3 bases: TGTGCCAGCAGCTTAATGTGGGGCAGGGAAACAGATACGCAGTATTTT.

The chain carries TRBV7-2 and TRBJ1-3; a possible D gene is TRBD1 (5 bases). From germline, CDR1 is SGHTA and CDR2 FQGNSA. The length of the CDR3 is 14 residues. V was pared by 1 base and J by 5 bases, with 9 bases between. CDR3 nucleotide sequence: TGTGCCAGCAGCTTAGGGCCAGGGAGAAACACCATATATTTT. Translated: CASSLGPGRNTIYF.

The chain couples TRBV25-1 to TRBJ2-2; TRBD1 matches at 10 bases. This CDR3 is built from 16 residues. Germline CDR1 reads MGHDK; CDR2 reads SYGVNS. V lost 4 bases and J lost 7; bases outside the gene matches: 9. The CDR3 is CASSGRDRGSIGELFF. Written as DNA, the CDR3 is TGTGCCAGCAGTGGGCGGGACAGGGGTTCGATCGGGGAGCTGTTTTTT. The entire variable domain, with the rest obtained from reference TRBV25-1 and TRBJ2-2, is as follows: EADIYQTPRYLVIGTGKKITLECSQTMGHDKMYWYQQDPGMELHLIHYSYGVNSTEKGDLSSESTVSRIRTEHFPLTLESARPSHTSQYLCASSGRDRGSIGELFFGEGSRLTVL.

This clone appeared a single time. This rearrangement joins TRBV30 to TRBJ2-3, with 7 positions matching TRBD2. The germline V gene has CDR1 GTSNPN and CDR2 SVGIG (reference sequence). The CDR3 is made up of 15 amino acids. V shed 0 bases, J shed 1 base, and the junction held 4 bases outside the gene matches. The CDR3 coding sequence is TGTGCCTGGAGTGTACCGGGGGGAGGCACAGATACGCAGTATTTT. Amino acids: CAWSVPGGGTDTQYF.

The V and J genes are TRBV2 and TRBJ1-5; D may be TRBD1 (5 bases). V lost 6 bases, J lost 4 bases, and 10 bases lay in between. Looked up from germline, CDR1 is SNHLY and CDR2 is FYNNEI. CDR3 length equals 13 residues. CDR3 in amino acids: CASRGRKNQPQHF. For the CDR3, the DNA is TGTGCCAGCAGGGGGCGAAAGAATCAGCCCCAGCATTTT.

The chain carries TRBV28 and TRBJ1-1, with 8 positions matching TRBD1. Germline V gives CDR1 MDHEN, CDR2 SYDVKM. V trimming: 4 bases; J trimming: 1 base; junction bases outside the gene matches: 8. The CDR3 length is 16 residues. CDR3 in DNA: TGTGCCAGCAGTTCGAACGTACAGGGGGGGAACACTGAAGCTTTCTTT. Protein: CASSSNVQGGNTEAFF.

The V and J genes are TRBV1 and TRBJ1-5. TRBV1 constitutes a pseudogene. The CDR3 extends over 16 amino acids. CDR3 coding DNA: TGCACCAGCAGCCAAGATCCAGCGTCCAGAAATCAGCCCCAGCATTTT. It encodes CTSSQDPASRNQPQHF.

This clone was observed once. The CDR3, as DNA: TGTGCCAGCAGCTCCCGACAGGTGGGCACTGAAGCTTTCTTT. Amino acids: CASSSRQVGTEAFF. J is TRBJ1-1 and V is TRBV7-2; the D gene is possibly TRBD1 (6 bases). The germline V gene encodes CDR1 SGHTA and CDR2 FQGNSA. V lost 4 bases and J 4 bases, leaving 13 bases between the germline ends. The CDR3 is made up of 14 amino acids.

This chain joins TRBV19 and TRBJ1-4, with 8 bases fitting TRBD1. There are 14 residues in the CDR3. CDR1 is LNHDA, CDR2 SQIVND, per germline (reference sequence). The V segment lost 2 bases and the J segment 7 bases; nucleotides outside the gene matches: 3. This CDR3 is CASSIQGAVEKLFF. In DNA, the CDR3 is TGTGCCAGTAGTATACAGGGGGCGGTTGAAAAACTGTTTTTT.

The chain links TRBV28 to TRBJ2-7, with 9 bases matching TRBD1. Germline loops: CDR1 MDHEN, CDR2 SYDVKM. The CDR3 covers 14 residues. Trimming cost V 6 bases and J 4 bases; bases outside gene matches: 7. Here the CDR3 reads CASRSGTGRYEQYF. In nucleotides, the CDR3 is TGTGCCAGCAGATCCGGGACAGGGAGATACGAGCAGTACTTC.

The rearrangement joins TRBV2 to TRBJ2-7, with a tentative D call TRBD2 (6 bases). Trimming cost V 6 bases and J 5 bases, with 14 bases left between them. Germline V gene sequence: CDR1 SNHLY, CDR2 FYNNEI. The CDR3 has 13 amino acids. The CDR3 DNA is TGTGCCAGCAGCCCCAGGCTAGCGAACGAGCAGTACTTC. It translates to CASSPRLANEQYF. The variable domain in full, with the rest retrieved from reference TRBV2 and TRBJ2-7, is EPEVTQTPSHQVTQMGQEVILRCVPISNHLYFYWYRQILGQKVEFLVSFYNNEISEKSEIFDDQFSVERPDGSNFTLKIRSTKLEDSAMYFCASSPRLANEQYFGPGTRLTVT.

The chain carries TRBV6-1 and TRBJ2-2, with 9 bases lining up with TRBD1. V gave up 6 bases and J gave up 4 bases; unmatched junction bases: 0. CDR1 and CDR2 from the germline V gene are MNHNS and SASEGT. This CDR3 has 13 amino acids. In nucleotides, the CDR3 is TGTGCCAGCAGGGGACAGGGCACCGGGGAGCTGTTTTTT. This translates into CASRGQGTGELFF.

The chain combines TRBV5-4 with TRBJ1-2; unclear D gene. Trimming removed 0 bases from V and 1 base from J, with 10 bases in between. The CDR3 length is 15 residues. Germline CDR1 is SGHNT and CDR2 is YYREEE (reference sequence). DNA for the CDR3: TGTGCCAGCAGCTTGGGACTTCTGGATAACTATGGCTACACCTTC. The encoded protein is CASSLGLLDNYGYTF. The full variable domain, rest sourced from reference TRBV5-4 and TRBJ1-2, is ETGVTQSPTHLIKTRGQQVTLRCSSQSGHNTVSWYQQALGQGPQFIFQYYREEENGRGNFPPRFSGLQFPNYSSELNVNALELDDSALYLCASSLGLLDNYGYTFGSGTRLTVV.

J is TRBJ1-2 and V is TRBV19; TRBD1 matches 10 bases. Germline assignment: CDR1 LNHDA and CDR2 SQIVND (reference sequence). The V gene end was trimmed by 5 bases and the J gene end by 8 bases; junction bases not matched to a gene: 11. The CDR3 length is 15 residues. Written as DNA, the CDR3 is TGTGCCAGTAGTCAAGGGGGACAGGGGATATACGGCTACACCTTC. The encoded protein is CASSQGGQGIYGYTF. Full variable domain (remainder filled in from reference TRBV19 and TRBJ1-2): DGGITQSPKYLFRKEGQNVTLSCEQNLNHDAMYWYRQDPGQGLRLIYYSQIVNDFQKGDIAEGYSVSREKKESFPLTVTSAQKNPTAFYLCASSQGGQGIYGYTFGSGTRLTVV.

Only a few counts were recorded for this clone. The rearrangement joins TRBV12-5 to TRBJ1-1, with 9 nucleotides matching TRBD1. The germline CDR1 and CDR2 sequences are LGHNT and FRNRAP. The ends lost 5 bases at V and 5 bases at J; junction bases unmatched: 9. This CDR3 is built from 15 residues. The CDR3 loop reads CASGRTGGALTEAFF. The CDR3 nucleotides read TGTGCTAGTGGTAGAACAGGGGGCGCGTTAACTGAAGCTTTCTTT.

V and J are TRBV18 and TRBJ1-1; the D is unclear. V shed 1 base and J shed 2 bases, with 17 bases lying between them. The CDR3 has 17 amino acids. CDR1 and CDR2 from the germline V gene are KGHSH and LQKENI. For the CDR3, the DNA is TGTGCCAGCTCACCACGCTGGGGAGGAGAGGGAAACACTGAAGCTTTCTTT. Its translation is CASSPRWGGEGNTEAFF.

The chain combines TRBV6-5 with TRBJ2-7, with D perhaps TRBD1 (6 bases). The CDR3 runs to 14 residues. V was shortened by 0 bases and J by 0 bases, with 6 bases between the two germline ends. Germline V CDR1 and CDR2: MNHEY, SVGAGI. This CDR3 reads CASSYSQGSYEQYF. The DNA for the CDR3 is TGTGCCAGCAGTTACTCACAGGGCTCCTACGAGCAGTACTTC.

The CDR3 here is CASSLGAVGTDTQYF. The CDR3 coding sequence is TGTGCCAGCAGCTTAGGAGCGGTGGGCACAGATACGCAGTATTTT. This sequence joins TRBV7-2 and TRBJ2-3, with D possibly being TRBD2 (5 bases). Trimming pared 1 base from V and 1 base from J, leaving 9 bases between. The CDR3 has 15 residues. CDR1 is SGHTA and CDR2 is FQGNSA in the germline V gene.

This chain uses TRBV6-1 with TRBJ1-5; no clear D. This CDR3 is 12 amino acids long. CDR1 is MNHNS, CDR2 SASEGT, per germline. V lost 3 bases to trimming and J lost 9 bases, with 9 bases between them. This CDR3 reads CASSESIPPQHF. Written as DNA, the CDR3 is TGTGCCAGCAGTGAGAGTATACCGCCCCAGCATTTT.

This chain links TRBV28 with TRBJ2-1; 8 bases are a match to TRBD1. V lost 5 bases and J lost 4; bases outside the gene matches: 10. CDR1 MDHEN and CDR2 SYDVKM come from the germline V gene. The CDR3 sequence is 16 residues long. The CDR3 reads CASSRTGTGRYNEQFF. The CDR3 DNA reads TGTGCCAGCAGTCGAACCGGGACAGGTCGATACAATGAGCAGTTCTTC.